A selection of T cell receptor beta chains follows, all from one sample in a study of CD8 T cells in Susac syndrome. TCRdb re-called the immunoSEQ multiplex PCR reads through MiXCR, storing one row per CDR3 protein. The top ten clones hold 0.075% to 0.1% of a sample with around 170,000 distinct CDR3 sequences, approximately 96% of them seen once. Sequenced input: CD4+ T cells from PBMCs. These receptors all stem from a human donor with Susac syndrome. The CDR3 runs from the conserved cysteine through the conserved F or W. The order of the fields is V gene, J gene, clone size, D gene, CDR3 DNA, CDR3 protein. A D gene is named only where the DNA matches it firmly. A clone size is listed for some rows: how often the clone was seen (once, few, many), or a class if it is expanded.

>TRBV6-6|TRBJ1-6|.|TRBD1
TGTGCCAGCATCCGGGACAGCAATTCACCCCTCCACTTT
CASIRDSNSPLHF
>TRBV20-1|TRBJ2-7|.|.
TGCAGTGCTAGAACTACTGGCCACGAGCAGTACTTC
CSARTTGHEQYF
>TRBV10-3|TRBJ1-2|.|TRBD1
TGTGCCATCAGTGAAGACCAGACAGGGCATGTGGACTATGGCTACACCTTC
CAISEDQTGHVDYGYTF
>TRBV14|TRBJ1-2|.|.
TGTGCCAGCAGCCAATATGGACAGTATGGCTACACCTTC
CASSQYGQYGYTF
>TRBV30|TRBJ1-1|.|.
TGTGCCTGGAATGCAGGGCTCATGAACACTGAAGCTTTCTTT
CAWNAGLMNTEAFF
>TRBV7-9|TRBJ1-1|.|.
TGTGCCAGCAGCTTAGCGGGGCAGGTCACTGAAGCTTTCTTT
CASSLAGQVTEAFF
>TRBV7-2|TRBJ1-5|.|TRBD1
TGTGCCAGCAGCTTATCTTCGGACAGGGGTCAGCCCCAGCATTTT
CASSLSSDRGQPQHF
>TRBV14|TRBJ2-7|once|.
TGTGCCAGCAGCCAGGCTAAAGGGCAGTACTTC
CASSQAKGQYF
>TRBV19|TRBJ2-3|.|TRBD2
TGTGCCATGGGCGGGGGGACGCAGTATTTT
CAMGGGTQYF
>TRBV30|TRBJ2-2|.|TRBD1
TGTGCCTGGAGAGACATCAACAGGGGGCTGGTCACCGGGGAGCTGTTTTTT
CAWRDINRGLVTGELFF
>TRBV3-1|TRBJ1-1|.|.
TGTGCCAGCGGAGAGGGGAACACTGAAGCTTTCTTT
CASGEGNTEAFF
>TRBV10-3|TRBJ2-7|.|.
TGTGCCATCAGTGGGACAGAGAGCTCCTACGAGCAGTACTTC
CAISGTESSYEQYF
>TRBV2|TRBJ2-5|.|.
TGTGCCAGCAACGAAGTCGGATGGACGGCAGAGACCCAGTACTTC
CASNEVGWTAETQYF
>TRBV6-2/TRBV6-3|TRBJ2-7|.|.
TGTGCCAGCAGTTACTCCTTACCGTACGAGCAGTACTTC
CASSYSLPYEQYF
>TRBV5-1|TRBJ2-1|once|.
TGCGCCAGCAGCTTGGCGGTTGGAGGGGGGAATGAGCAGTTCTTC
CASSLAVGGGNEQFF
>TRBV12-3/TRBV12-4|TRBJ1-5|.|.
TGTGCCAGCAGTTTAATAGGGGCCAATCAGCCCCAGCATTTT
CASSLIGANQPQHF